The 28 T cell receptor beta chains in this list originate from one sample, sequenced in a study of cytomegalovirus exposure and HLA in healthy donors. Both 60 Vbeta primers and 13 Jbeta primers went into the PCR. Using immunoSEQ multiplex PCR, the repertoire was profiled, and TCRdb retains in-frame clones only, with some absent. The table lists approximately 170,000 clones, about 72% of them singletons. The sample consisted of PBMCs. The receptors stem from a girl aged 10 to 17 in good health and CMV-seronegative.

This clone turned up a few times. The chain links TRBV5-4 to TRBJ2-7; D may be TRBD2 (6 bases). Trimming removed 1 base from V and 2 bases from J, with 10 bases in between. The CDR3 covers 14 residues. The V gene's germline CDR1 is SGHNT and CDR2 YYREEE (reference sequence). The CDR3 nucleotides are TGTGCCAGCAGCTTGACTGGCGGGGCCTACGAGCAGTACTTC. This gives the protein CASSLTGGAYEQYF.

As concerns this clone: A junction end diverges from the germline sequence, so it may reflect a read error. This chain links TRBV25-1 with TRBJ1-1, with D hard to call. CDR1 is MGHDK, CDR2 SYGVNS, per germline. This CDR3 has 11 residues. This CDR3 is CASSELSGQSF. DNA of the CDR3: TGTGCCAGCAGTGAATTAAGCGGTCAGAGCTTT.

The chain employs TRBV2 and TRBJ1-2; 8 bases match TRBD1. The CDR3 runs to 12 residues. Trimming cost V 7 bases and J 5 bases; bases outside gene matches: 3. Per germline, CDR1 SNHLY and CDR2 FYNNEI. Written as DNA, the CDR3 is TGTGCCAGCATGACAGGGGAGTATGGCTACACCTTC. Residues: CASMTGEYGYTF.

The chain is built from TRBV28 and TRBJ1-2; 8 bases are shared with TRBD1. After removal of 2 bases from V and 4 bases from J, the junction contained 3 bases not matched to a gene. The CDR3 is made up of 14 amino acids. CDR1 is MDHEN, CDR2 SYDVKM, per germline. CDR3 nucleotide sequence: TGTGCCAGCAGTTTAGGACAGGGTGCCTATGGCTACACCTTC. This encodes CASSLGQGAYGYTF.

This clone was seen once. The chain has TRBV15 and TRBJ2-5; D is perhaps TRBD2 (5 bases). The V gene lost 0 bases and the J gene lost 5 bases, with 16 bases spanning the gap. The CDR3 contains 16 residues. Per the germline V gene, CDR1 is LNHNV and CDR2 is YYDKDF (reference sequence). In DNA form, the CDR3 reads TGTGCCACCAGCAGAGAATCGTCGGGGTTAGGTGAGACCCAGTACTTC. It yields the protein CATSRESSGLGETQYF.

This chain joins TRBV7-6 and TRBJ1-4, with TRBD1 matching 9 bases. Germline CDR1 reads SGHVS; CDR2 reads FNYEAQ. The CDR3 is 15 residues long. The junction had 6 bases not matched to a gene; V was cut back by 2 bases and J by 8 bases. The CDR3 reads CASSLRDREPEKLFF. CDR3 bases: TGTGCCAGCAGCTTAAGGGACAGGGAACCCGAAAAACTGTTTTTT.

J is TRBJ1-2 and V is TRBV6-1; D call uncertain. CDR1 MNHNS and CDR2 SASEGT come from the germline V gene. Trimming cost V 1 base and J 4 bases, with 10 bases left between them. The CDR3 totals 14 residues. The CDR3 loop reads CASSEDSEPYGYTF. In nucleotides, the CDR3 is TGTGCCAGCAGTGAAGACTCCGAACCCTATGGCTACACCTTC.

This chain uses TRBV5-1 with TRBJ2-7; D is undetermined. The germline CDR1 and CDR2 sequences are SGHRS and YFSETQ. The V end was cut by 0 bases, the J end by 6 bases, with 10 bases between. CDR3 length: 13 amino acids. In DNA form, the CDR3 reads TGCGCCAGCAGCTTGGGAACTCAACGCGAGCAGTACTTC. This encodes CASSLGTQREQYF.

This chain joins TRBV14 and TRBJ1-5, with D perhaps matching TRBD1 (5 bases). V gave up 1 base and J gave up 5 bases, with 12 bases separating them. The length of the CDR3 is 15 residues. The germline V gene encodes CDR1 SGHDN and CDR2 FVKESK. The CDR3, as DNA: TGTGCCAGCAGCCAAGTAATTGGGGGGTATCAGCCCCAGCATTTT. Its translation is CASSQVIGGYQPQHF.

CDR3 nucleotides: TGTGCCAGCAGCCAAGAATTGACAGGAACCTACAATGAGCAGTTCTTC. Protein product: CASSQELTGTYNEQFF. The J gene is TRBJ2-1, the V gene TRBV4-2; tentative D call: TRBD1 (6 bases). The CDR3 extends over 16 amino acids. Deletions cut 0 bases from V and 2 bases from J, with 11 bases between. CDR1 is LGHNA and CDR2 is YNFKEQ in the germline V gene.

The chain recombines TRBV4-1 with TRBJ2-2; TRBD2 is a possible D gene (5 bases). Trimming took 3 bases from V and 7 from J, leaving 12 bases between them. From germline, CDR1 is MGHRA and CDR2 YSYEKL. The CDR3 is made up of 14 amino acids. The CDR3 DNA is TGCGCCAGCAGCCAGGTCTCAGAGGGCGGGGAGCTGTTTTTT. As protein: CASSQVSEGGELFF.

The chain carries TRBV6-5 and TRBJ1-5; D may be TRBD1 (5 bases). Trimming left V 0 bases short and J 6 bases short, with 12 bases between. Germline V gene lookup returns CDR1 MNHEY and CDR2 SVGAGI. CDR3 length: 15 residues. The CDR3 DNA reads TGTGCCAGCAGTTACTCATGGGATGACAGTCAGCCCCAGCATTTT. Translation gives CASSYSWDDSQPQHF.

J is TRBJ2-7 and V is TRBV29-1; possible D gene TRBD1, 6 bases. V was shortened by 7 bases and J by 0 bases, with 10 bases between the two germline ends. The CDR3 totals 12 residues. The germline gives CDR1 SQVTM, CDR2 ANQGSEA. The CDR3 DNA reads TGCAGCGCATCAGGGGTCTCCTACGAGCAGTACTTC. Its translation: CSASGVSYEQYF.

The V and J genes are TRBV28 and TRBJ1-4; D possibly corresponds to TRBD1 (5 bases). CDR1 is MDHEN, CDR2 SYDVKM, per germline. The CDR3 sequence is 14 residues long. V lost 8 bases and J 8 bases, leaving 18 bases between the germline ends. The DNA of the CDR3 is TGTGCCAGCGGAGGGACGGTAGTAACCGAAAAACTGTTTTTT. Protein product: CASGGTVVTEKLFF.

The chain joins TRBV7-9 to TRBJ2-7; 7 bases fit TRBD2. V trimming: 4 bases; J trimming: 5 bases; junction bases outside the gene matches: 2. This CDR3 is 12 amino acids long. Germline assignment: CDR1 SEHNR and CDR2 FQNEAQ (reference sequence). The CDR3 DNA reads as TGTGCCAGCAGCTGGGGAGGGAACGAGCAGTACTTC. Its translation: CASSWGGNEQYF.

The rearrangement joins TRBV6-1 to TRBJ1-2, with 7 bases that match TRBD1. The CDR3 is 13 amino acids. Germline CDR1 MNHNS, CDR2 SASEGT. The ends lost 5 bases at V and 6 bases at J; junction bases unmatched: 6. The CDR3 spells CASSRPGQDGYTF. The CDR3 DNA reads TGTGCCAGCAGTCGACCCGGACAGGATGGCTACACCTTC.

The chain carries TRBV4-1 and TRBJ2-5, with 8 bases fitting TRBD2. The V gene end was trimmed by 2 bases and the J gene end by 5 bases; junction bases not matched to a gene: 1. This CDR3 has 13 amino acids. Germline CDR1 and CDR2: MGHRA and YSYEKL. The CDR3 DNA sequence: TGCGCCAGCAGCCAACCGGGGGGGGAGACCCAGTACTTC. The encoded protein is CASSQPGGETQYF.

The chain combines TRBV12-5 with TRBJ1-5; D is undetermined. This CDR3 spans 13 amino acids. V lost 1 base and J 6 bases, leaving 7 bases between the germline ends. CDR1 LGHNT and CDR2 FRNRAP come from the germline V gene. Here the CDR3 DNA reads TGTGCTAGTGGTTTGGAGTCCGGTCAGCCCCAGCATTTT. Translated: CASGLESGQPQHF.

The CDR3 here is CASSPVRQFNEKLFF. CDR3 nucleotide sequence: TGTGCCAGCAGCCCCGTTCGACAGTTTAATGAAAAACTGTTTTTT. The chain recombines TRBV7-9 with TRBJ1-4, with a weak D call TRBD1 (5 bases). CDR1 SEHNR and CDR2 FQNEAQ come from the germline V gene (reference sequence). The V end was cut by 5 bases, the J end by 4 bases, with 14 bases between. The length of the CDR3 is 15 residues. The full variable domain, its missing parts supplied by reference TRBV7-9 and TRBJ1-4, is DTGVSQNPRHKITKRGQNVTFRCDPISEHNRLYWYRQTLGQGPEFLTYFQNEAQLEKSRLLSDRFSAERPKGSFSTLEIQRTEQGDSAMYLCASSPVRQFNEKLFFGSGTQLSVL.

This clone appeared a few times. CDR3 residues: CASSSDPGGSGNTIYF. In DNA form, the CDR3 reads TGTGCCAGCAGTTCTGACCCAGGGGGCTCTGGAAACACCATATATTTT. This chain uses TRBV27 with TRBJ1-3; 7 nucleotides align to TRBD1. Looked up from germline, CDR1 is MNHEY and CDR2 is SMNVEV (reference sequence). Trimming took 4 bases from V and 0 from J; bases not matched to a gene: 6. This CDR3 is built from 16 residues.

This clone came up a few times. This rearrangement joins TRBV5-6 to TRBJ2-1; 7 bases line up with TRBD1. CDR3 length equals 14 residues. Germline CDR1 is SGHDT and CDR2 is YYEEEE. Trimming took 4 bases from V and 5 from J; bases not matched to a gene: 6. The CDR3 region has the DNA TGTGCCAGCAGCCTAGGGGGACAGAACAATGAGCAGTTCTTC. This codes for CASSLGGQNNEQFF.

The chain joins TRBV6-1 to TRBJ2-1; 7 bases align to TRBD1. Germline V gene data show CDR1 as MNHNS and CDR2 as SASEGT. There are 13 residues in the CDR3. V was pared by 10 bases and J by 3 bases, with 6 bases of the junction left unmatched. CDR3 loop: CAILRDSYNEQFF. CDR3 coding DNA: TGTGCCATCCTCCGGGACAGCTACAATGAGCAGTTCTTC.

This clone came up a few times. The V gene is TRBV9, the J gene TRBJ1-1; 8 bases match TRBD1. The trim removed 4 bases at V and 8 bases at J, leaving 7 bases unmatched. The germline V gene has CDR1 SGDLS and CDR2 YYNGEE. This CDR3 has 13 amino acids. As DNA, the CDR3 is TGTGCCAGCAGCCCAGGGACAGGAGGGGAAGCTTTCTTT. Amino acids: CASSPGTGGEAFF.

Points on this clone: One junction end disagrees with the germline gene, perhaps due to a read error. V and J are TRBV6-1 and TRBJ1-2; 12 bases line up with TRBD1. The CDR3 has 15 amino acids. Germline assignment: CDR1 MNHNS and CDR2 SASEGT. The DNA for the CDR3 is TGTGCCAGCAGGAAGGGGACAGGGGGCCACTATGGCTACAACTTC. Residues: CASRKGTGGHYGYNF.

This chain uses TRBV4-2 with TRBJ2-3; 16 bases match TRBD2. CDR3 size: 19 residues. CDR1 is LGHNA and CDR2 is YNFKEQ in the germline V gene. With 1 base clipped from V and 4 bases from J, the junction kept 8 bases outside the gene matches. The CDR3: CASSQGRWGTSGGADTQYF. Here the CDR3 DNA reads TGTGCCAGCAGCCAAGGAAGGTGGGGGACTAGCGGGGGGGCAGATACGCAGTATTTT.

The genes are TRBV9 and TRBJ2-3; maybe TRBD2 (5 bases). This CDR3 spans 13 amino acids. V was cut by 3 bases and J by 4 bases, with 9 bases left in between. Germline-derived CDR1 and CDR2 are SGDLS and YYNGEE. CDR3 sequence (DNA): TGTGCCAGCAGCGCTAGCCTCGCAGATACGCAGTATTTT. It specifies CASSASLADTQYF.

This clone was seen more than once but under ten times. The chain links TRBV5-1 to TRBJ1-5, with no clear D. This CDR3 is 16 amino acids long. The ends were cut back, 0 bases at V and 4 bases at J, with 14 bases in the middle. Germline CDR1 SGHRS, CDR2 YFSETQ. The CDR3 DNA follows: TGCGCCAGCAGCTTGGACGCAGGCCCGGGGAATCAGCCCCAGCATTTT. It translates to CASSLDAGPGNQPQHF.

J is TRBJ1-1 and V is TRBV6-1; 7 bases match TRBD1. V shed 6 bases, J shed 4 bases, and the junction held 11 bases outside the gene matches. Germline V CDR1 and CDR2: MNHNS, SASEGT. The CDR3 totals 15 residues. The CDR3 region has the DNA TGTGCCAGCAGCCTCTCTACAGGGGATCCCACTGAAGCTTTCTTT. As protein: CASSLSTGDPTEAFF.